This record covers a single T cell receptor (beta chain). In the authors' workflow: Researchers report that nucleated cell counts were estimated from reference gene primer amplification. Libraries were prepared by immunoSEQ multiplex PCR; TCRdb keeps only in-frame clonotypes and omits some of them. D and trimming come from the DNA, and the V and J calls and clone size come from that table. The data hold about 190,000 clones, with less than 85% observed a single time. This sample was included in a study of blood T cell repertoires in COVID-19. The CDR3 runs to 15 residues. V lost 5 bases to trimming and J lost 6 bases; unmatched junction nucleotides: 4. Germline lookup yields CDR1 SGHTA and CDR2 FQGNSA.

This clonotype was obtained from a woman aged 50 to 65 with acute or convalescent COVID-19. Sequencing used peripheral blood. This chain uses TRBV7-2 with TRBJ2-1; 13 bases map to TRBD2. The CDR3 DNA is TGTGCCAGCAGCCTCTGGACTAGCGGGGGCAATGAGCAGTTCTTC. Residues: CASSLWTSGGNEQFF.